The source of this T cell receptor beta chain is a study of T-cell reconstitution after alpha-beta-depleted transplantation in children. Germline CDR1 MNHNS, CDR2 SASEGT. The CDR3 consists of 12 residues. Trimming stripped 6 bases from V and 4 bases from J, with 9 bases between. Ten or more counts support this clonotype. Preparation of the TCRbeta library was carried out with unique molecular identifiers. Each CDR3 protein is one row after TCRdb ran MiXCR on the PCR reads. The sample has a few hundred thousand distinct CDR3 sequences, 10% seen once. This chain uses TRBV6-1 with TRBJ2-5; D is unresolved. The origin of this receptor is a human donor who donated a stem cell graft to a child with acute lymphoblastic leukemia. The specimen was PBMCs from the stem cell graft donor, collected from the stem cell graft. CDR3 sequence (DNA): TGTGCCAGCAGCCCTATTGGAGAGACCCAGTACTTC. Translating it yields CASSPIGETQYF.